A selection of T cell receptor beta chains follows, all from one sample in a study of blood T cell repertoires in COVID-19. Produced via immunoSEQ multiplex PCR; TCRdb's table is partial and in-frame only. In the table there are tens of thousands of clones, approximately 84% of which are singletons. Specimen: peripheral blood. These TCRs come from a man between 60 and 70 years old with COVID-19, enrolled during active disease. CDR3s include the opening cysteine and the closing phenylalanine or tryptophan. Each record gives: D gene, V gene, CDR3 protein. A D gene is named only where the DNA matches it firmly.

d_call: TRBD1; v_call: TRBV2; cdr3_aa: CASSMGQGALFGNQPQHF
d_call: TRBD1; v_call: TRBV28; cdr3_aa: CASSSGQAFANTGELFF
d_call: TRBD1; v_call: TRBV3-1/TRBV3-2; cdr3_aa: CASSTRFQGAWGYTF
d_call: NA; v_call: TRBV5-1; cdr3_aa: CASSLSEDTQYF
d_call: NA; v_call: TRBV6-5; cdr3_aa: CASSYSRRHLEYEQYF
d_call: TRBD1; v_call: TRBV2; cdr3_aa: CASSYSGTGGYSNQPQHF
d_call: TRBD1; v_call: TRBV5-1; cdr3_aa: CASSPGQGKNQPQHF
d_call: NA; v_call: TRBV9; cdr3_aa: CASSASSTDTQYF
d_call: NA; v_call: TRBV7-6; cdr3_aa: CASSPQLSVSNGYTF
d_call: TRBD1; v_call: TRBV24-1; cdr3_aa: CATSDPRGPGEKLFF
d_call: TRBD1; v_call: TRBV7-7; cdr3_aa: CASSLGAGTGGQETQYF
d_call: TRBD2; v_call: TRBV27; cdr3_aa: CASSLGGGAYNEQFF
d_call: TRBD1; v_call: TRBV2; cdr3_aa: CASKRQDRENEQFF
d_call: TRBD1; v_call: TRBV7-3; cdr3_aa: CASSLTGTGLGAHVDF
d_call: NA; v_call: TRBV5-1; cdr3_aa: CASSLRPGIHEQYF
d_call: NA; v_call: TRBV15; cdr3_aa: CATSLSDAGGGYTF
d_call: NA; v_call: TRBV7-3; cdr3_aa: CASSLGRGYGYTF
d_call: NA; v_call: TRBV5-6; cdr3_aa: CASSLFGGFFGEQYF
d_call: TRBD1; v_call: TRBV3-1/TRBV3-2; cdr3_aa: CASSHAGTGFNEQFF
d_call: TRBD2; v_call: TRBV14; cdr3_aa: CASSHRRTSGRDEQFF
d_call: TRBD1; v_call: TRBV28; cdr3_aa: CASSAPTGKSYEQYF
d_call: TRBD2; v_call: TRBV9; cdr3_aa: CASSVEVAGGPSEQYF